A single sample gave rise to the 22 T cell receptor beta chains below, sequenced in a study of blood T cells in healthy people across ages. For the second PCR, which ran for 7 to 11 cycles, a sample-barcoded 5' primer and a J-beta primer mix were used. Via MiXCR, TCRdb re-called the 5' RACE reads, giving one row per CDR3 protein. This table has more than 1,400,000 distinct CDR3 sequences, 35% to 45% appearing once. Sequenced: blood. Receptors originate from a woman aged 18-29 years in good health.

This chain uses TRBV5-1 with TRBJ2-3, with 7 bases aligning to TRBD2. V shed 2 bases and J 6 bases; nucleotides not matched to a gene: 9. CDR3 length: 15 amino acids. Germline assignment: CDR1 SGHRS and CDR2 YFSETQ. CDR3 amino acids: CASSLTQAGRDTQYF. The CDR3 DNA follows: TGCGCCAGCAGCTTAACCCAAGCGGGGCGGGATACGCAGTATTTT.

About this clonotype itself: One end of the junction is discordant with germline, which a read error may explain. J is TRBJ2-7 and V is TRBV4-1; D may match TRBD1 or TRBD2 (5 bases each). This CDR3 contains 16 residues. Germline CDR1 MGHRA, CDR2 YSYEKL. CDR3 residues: CASSQDRDQPSYELYF. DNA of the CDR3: TGCGCCAGCAGCCAAGACCGGGACCAGCCCTCCTACGAGCTGTACTTC.

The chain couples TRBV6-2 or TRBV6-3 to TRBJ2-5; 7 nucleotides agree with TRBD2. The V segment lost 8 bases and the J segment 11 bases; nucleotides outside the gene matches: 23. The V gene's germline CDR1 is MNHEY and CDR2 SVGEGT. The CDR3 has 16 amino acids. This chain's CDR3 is CASRFPRTSSEGEQYF. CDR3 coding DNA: TGTGCCAGCCGCTTTCCGCGGACTAGTTCCGAGGGTGAGCAGTACTTC.

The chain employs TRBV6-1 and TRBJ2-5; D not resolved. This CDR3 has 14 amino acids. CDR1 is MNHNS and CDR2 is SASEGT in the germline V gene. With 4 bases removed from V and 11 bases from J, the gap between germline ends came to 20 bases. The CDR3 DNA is TGTGCCAGCAGTGTAGGTGGGATGGGCAATGAGCAGTACTTC. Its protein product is CASSVGGMGNEQYF.

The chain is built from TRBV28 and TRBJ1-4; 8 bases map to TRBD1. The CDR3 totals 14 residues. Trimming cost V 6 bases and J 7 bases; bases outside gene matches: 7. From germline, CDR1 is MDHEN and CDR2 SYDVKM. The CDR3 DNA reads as TGTGCCAGCAGCCCGGGACAGGACATTGAAAAACTGTTTTTT. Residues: CASSPGQDIEKLFF.

The CDR3 loop is CATSRDGGIYEQYF. CDR3 bases: TGTGCCACCAGCAGAGATGGAGGGATTTACGAGCAGTACTTC. This chain links TRBV15 with TRBJ2-7; D is perhaps TRBD2 (6 bases). Germline V gives CDR1 LNHNV, CDR2 YYDKDF (reference sequence). The germline V and J ends were trimmed by 0 bases and 4 bases, with 10 bases remaining between them. This CDR3 contains 14 residues.

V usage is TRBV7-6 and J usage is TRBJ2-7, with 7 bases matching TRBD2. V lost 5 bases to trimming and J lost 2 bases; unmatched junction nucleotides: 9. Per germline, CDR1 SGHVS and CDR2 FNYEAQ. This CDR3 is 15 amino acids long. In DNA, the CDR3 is TGTGCCAGCAGCCTAGGGGCGACTAGCACCTACGAGCAGTACTTC. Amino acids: CASSLGATSTYEQYF.

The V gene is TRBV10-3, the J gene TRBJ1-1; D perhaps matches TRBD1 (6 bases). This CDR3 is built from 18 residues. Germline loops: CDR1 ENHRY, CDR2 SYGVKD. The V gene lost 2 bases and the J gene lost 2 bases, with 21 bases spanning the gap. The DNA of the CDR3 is TGTGCCATCAGTGAGATCGGTAGGGGGAAAACTGGAAACACTGAAGCTTTCTTT. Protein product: CAISEIGRGKTGNTEAFF.

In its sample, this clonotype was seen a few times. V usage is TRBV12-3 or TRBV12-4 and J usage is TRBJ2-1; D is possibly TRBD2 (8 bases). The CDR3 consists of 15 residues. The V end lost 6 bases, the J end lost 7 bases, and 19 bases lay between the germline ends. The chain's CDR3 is CASRDRLRGGNEQFF. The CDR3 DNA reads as TGTGCCAGCAGGGACAGGCTCCGGGGGGGGAATGAGCAGTTCTTC.

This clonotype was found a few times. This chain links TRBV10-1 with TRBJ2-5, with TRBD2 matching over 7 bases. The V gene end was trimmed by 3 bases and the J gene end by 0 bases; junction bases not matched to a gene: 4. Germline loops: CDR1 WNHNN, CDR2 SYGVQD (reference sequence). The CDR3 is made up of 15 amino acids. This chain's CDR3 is CASSDGAGHQETQYF. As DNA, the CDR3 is TGCGCCAGCAGTGACGGAGCGGGACACCAAGAGACCCAGTACTTC.

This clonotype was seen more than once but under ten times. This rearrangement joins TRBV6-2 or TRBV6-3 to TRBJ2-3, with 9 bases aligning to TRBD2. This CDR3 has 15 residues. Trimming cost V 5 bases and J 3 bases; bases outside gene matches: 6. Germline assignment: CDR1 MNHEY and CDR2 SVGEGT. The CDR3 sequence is CASSTLAGATDTQYF. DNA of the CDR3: TGTGCCAGCAGTACGTTAGCGGGAGCGACAGATACGCAGTATTTT.

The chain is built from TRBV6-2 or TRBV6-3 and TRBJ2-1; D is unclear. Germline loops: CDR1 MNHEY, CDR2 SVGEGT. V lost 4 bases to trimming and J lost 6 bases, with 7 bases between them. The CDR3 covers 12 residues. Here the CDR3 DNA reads TGTGCCAGCAGTTTAAGGCGCAATGAGCAGTTCTTC. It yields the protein CASSLRRNEQFF.

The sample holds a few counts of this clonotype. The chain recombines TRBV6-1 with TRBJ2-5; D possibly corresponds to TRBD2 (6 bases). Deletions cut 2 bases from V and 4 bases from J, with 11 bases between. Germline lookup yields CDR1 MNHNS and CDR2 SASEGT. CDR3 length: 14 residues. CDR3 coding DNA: TGTGCCAGCAGTGAACACGGAGGGCGAGAGACCCAGTACTTC. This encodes CASSEHGGRETQYF.

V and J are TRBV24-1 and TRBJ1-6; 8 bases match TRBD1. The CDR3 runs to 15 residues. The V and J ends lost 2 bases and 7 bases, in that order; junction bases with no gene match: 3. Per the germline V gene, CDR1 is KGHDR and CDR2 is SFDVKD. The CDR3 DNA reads TGTGCCACCAGTGATTCCAGGGGGCTGAATTCACCCCTCCACTTT. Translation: CATSDSRGLNSPLHF.

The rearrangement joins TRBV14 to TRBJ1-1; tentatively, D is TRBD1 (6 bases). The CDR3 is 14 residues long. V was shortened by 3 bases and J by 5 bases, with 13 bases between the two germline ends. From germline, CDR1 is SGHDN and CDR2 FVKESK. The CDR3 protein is CASSQEGGRTEAFF. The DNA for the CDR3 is TGTGCCAGCAGCCAGGAGGGGGGAAGGACTGAAGCTTTCTTT.

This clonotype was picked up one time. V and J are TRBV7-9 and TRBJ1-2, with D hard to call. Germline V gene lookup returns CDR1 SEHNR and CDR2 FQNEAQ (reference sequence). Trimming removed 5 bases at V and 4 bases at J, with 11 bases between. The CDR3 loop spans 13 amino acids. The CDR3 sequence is CASSPPEVYGYTF. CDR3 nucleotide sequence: TGTGCCAGCAGCCCCCCGGAGGTCTATGGCTACACCTTC.

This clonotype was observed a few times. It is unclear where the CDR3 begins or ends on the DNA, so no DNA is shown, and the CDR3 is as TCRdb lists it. CDR3 region: CATHYGCEAFF. The chain combines TRBV2 with TRBJ1-1. From its first to its last residue, the CDR3 has 11 amino acids. Germline V lookup: CDR1 SNHLY, CDR2 FYNNEI.

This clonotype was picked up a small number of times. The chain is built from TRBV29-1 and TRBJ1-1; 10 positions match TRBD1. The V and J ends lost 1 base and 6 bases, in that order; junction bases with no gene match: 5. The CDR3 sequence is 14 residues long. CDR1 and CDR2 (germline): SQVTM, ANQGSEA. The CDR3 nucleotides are TGCAGCGTTGAAGTCGGGACAGGGGTTGCTGAAGCTTTCTTT. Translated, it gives CSVEVGTGVAEAFF.

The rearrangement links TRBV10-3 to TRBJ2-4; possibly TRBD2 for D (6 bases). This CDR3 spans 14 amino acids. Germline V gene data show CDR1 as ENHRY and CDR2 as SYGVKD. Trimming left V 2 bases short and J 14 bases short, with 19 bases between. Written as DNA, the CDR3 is TGTGCCATCAGTGAGGGAGGGACCGAAGGAAGGGAGTACTTC. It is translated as CAISEGGTEGREYF.

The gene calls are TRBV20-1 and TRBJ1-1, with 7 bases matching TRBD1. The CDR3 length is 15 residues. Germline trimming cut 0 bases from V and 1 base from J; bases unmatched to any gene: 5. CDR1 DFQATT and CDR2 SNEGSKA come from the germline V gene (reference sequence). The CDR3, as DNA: TGCAGTGCTAGAGATTCCAGGACAGGGAACACTGAAGCTTTCTTT. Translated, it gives CSARDSRTGNTEAFF.

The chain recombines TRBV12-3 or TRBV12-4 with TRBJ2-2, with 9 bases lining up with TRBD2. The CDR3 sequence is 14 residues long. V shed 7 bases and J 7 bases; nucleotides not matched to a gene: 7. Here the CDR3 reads CASTAGTSLGELFF. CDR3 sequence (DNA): TGTGCCAGCACCGCCGGGACTAGCCTCGGGGAGCTGTTTTTT.

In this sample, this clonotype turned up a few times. The DNA of the CDR3 is TGTGCCAGCAGTTTAGGAGCGCAGGGATGGGAGACCCAGTACTTC. This gives the protein CASSLGAQGWETQYF. The genes are TRBV27 and TRBJ2-5; tentative D call: TRBD1 (5 bases). V dropped 2 bases and J dropped 5 bases, with 15 bases sitting between them. From germline, CDR1 is MNHEY and CDR2 SMNVEV (reference sequence). CDR3 length: 15 amino acids.